The 3 T cell receptor beta chains listed next were all sequenced from one sample in a study of T cell repertoires in aging, cancer and after chemotherapy. Rearranged V-D-J TRB sequences were amplified with a mixed TRB-A/B primer pool. MiXCR was run by TCRdb on the multiplex PCR reads, yielding one entry per CDR3 protein. The sample includes roughly 2,000 distinct CDR3 sequences, less than 40% of them seen just once. Amplification of TCR beta used genomic DNA extracted from peripheral blood. The sample was blood. These receptor sequences come from a human donor with a solid tumor.

Regarding this clonotype: A much larger clone differs by one base, so this may be a read error. The gene calls are TRBV11-3 and TRBJ2-1; 7 bases agree with TRBD2. V shed 8 bases, J shed 10 bases, and the junction held 14 bases outside the gene matches. The CDR3 covers 14 residues. The germline CDR1 and CDR2 sequences are SGHNT and YENEEA. CDR3 amino acids: CASALGGSSYEQFF. In DNA form, the CDR3 reads TGTGCCAGCGCCCTCGGCGGGAGCTCCTACGAGCAGTTCTTC.

V gene TRBV18 combines with J gene TRBJ1-2; a weak D match, TRBD1 (5 bases). CDR3 length equals 14 residues. The germline CDR1 and CDR2 sequences are KGHSH and LQKENI. With 5 bases removed from V and 14 bases from J, the gap between germline ends came to 24 bases. The CDR3: CASSLDPGTVASTF. The CDR3 DNA follows: TGTGCCAGCTCATTGGACCCCGGGACGGTAGCGTCGACCTTC.

The chain recombines TRBV6-2 or TRBV6-3 with TRBJ1-1; D is possibly TRBD1 (5 bases). Trimming pared 5 bases from V and 4 bases from J, leaving 17 bases between. Germline lookup yields CDR1 MNHEY and CDR2 SVGEGT. This CDR3 region has 15 residues. The CDR3 protein is CASSPIGTAGTEAFF. Here the CDR3 DNA reads TGTGCCAGCAGTCCAATAGGGACCGCGGGCACTGAAGCTTTCTTT.